These T cell receptor beta chains were read from a single sample in a study of regulatory dendritic cells for organ transplantation. Sequencing was performed with immunoSEQ multiplex PCR; in TCRdb, only in-frame clones are kept and a portion is missing. This repertoire shows 30,000 to 45,000 clones, about 90% found once; its top ten account for approximately 0.11%. Input material: naive CD8+ T cells from blood. These receptors were collected from a human donor in good health. Both conserved end residues are part of each CDR3. A D gene is named only where the DNA matches it firmly. Part of the rows lack a size; the others show once, few, many or a class for expanded clones.

v_call: TRBV4-2; d_call: NA; j_call: TRBJ2-7; clone_size: NA; cdr3_aa: CASSQDLVQTLSYEQYF; cdr3_nt: TGTGCCAGCAGCCAAGATCTGGTACAAACCCTTTCCTACGAGCAGTACTTC
v_call: TRBV5-4; d_call: NA; j_call: TRBJ2-7; clone_size: NA; cdr3_aa: CASSFQGSSWEQYF; cdr3_nt: TGTGCCAGCAGCTTCCAGGGGTCCTCTTGGGAGCAGTACTTC
v_call: TRBV4-3; d_call: TRBD1; j_call: TRBJ1-3; clone_size: NA; cdr3_aa: CASSQGQGAGNTIYF; cdr3_nt: TGCGCCAGCAGCCAAGGACAGGGAGCGGGAAACACCATATATTTT
v_call: TRBV5-8; d_call: NA; j_call: TRBJ2-7; clone_size: NA; cdr3_aa: CASSLRAYEQYF; cdr3_nt: TGTGCCAGCAGCTTAAGGGCCTACGAGCAGTACTTC
v_call: TRBV27; d_call: NA; j_call: TRBJ2-7; clone_size: NA; cdr3_aa: CASSWGGDEQYF; cdr3_nt: TGTGCCAGCAGTTGGGGGGGCGACGAGCAGTACTTC
v_call: TRBV19; d_call: NA; j_call: TRBJ1-3; clone_size: NA; cdr3_aa: CASSEAGSGNTIYF; cdr3_nt: TGTGCCAGTAGTGAGGCAGGCTCTGGAAACACCATATATTTT
v_call: TRBV14; d_call: NA; j_call: TRBJ2-7; clone_size: NA; cdr3_aa: CASSRAKDATYEQYF; cdr3_nt: TGTGCCAGCAGCCGGGCGAAGGACGCTACTTACGAGCAGTACTTC
v_call: TRBV19; d_call: TRBD1; j_call: TRBJ1-1; clone_size: NA; cdr3_aa: CASSTGQGLNTEAFF; cdr3_nt: TGTGCCAGTAGTACGGGACAGGGTTTGAACACTGAAGCTTTCTTT
v_call: TRBV6-5; d_call: NA; j_call: TRBJ1-2; clone_size: NA; cdr3_aa: CASSYGGGHYGYTF; cdr3_nt: TGTGCCAGCAGCTATGGGGGGGGTCACTATGGCTACACCTTC
v_call: TRBV10-1; d_call: NA; j_call: TRBJ1-5; clone_size: NA; cdr3_aa: CASSDRGGSNQPQHF; cdr3_nt: TGCGCCAGCAGTGATAGGGGGGGGAGCAATCAGCCCCAGCATTTT
v_call: TRBV18; d_call: NA; j_call: TRBJ1-5; clone_size: NA; cdr3_aa: CASSPSGLENQPQHF; cdr3_nt: TGTGCCAGCTCACCATCGGGACTGGAGAATCAGCCCCAGCATTTT
v_call: TRBV6-5; d_call: NA; j_call: TRBJ1-5; clone_size: NA; cdr3_aa: CASGGNQPQHF; cdr3_nt: TGTGCCAGCGGGGGCAATCAGCCCCAGCATTTT
v_call: TRBV7-6; d_call: NA; j_call: TRBJ1-5; clone_size: NA; cdr3_aa: CASSLEGKNQPQHF; cdr3_nt: TGTGCCAGCAGCTTAGAAGGGAAGAATCAGCCCCAGCATTTT
v_call: TRBV4-3; d_call: NA; j_call: TRBJ1-4; clone_size: NA; cdr3_aa: CASSQDGDATNEKLFF; cdr3_nt: TGCGCCAGCAGCCAAGACGGGGATGCAACTAATGAAAAACTGTTTTTT
v_call: TRBV7-6; d_call: NA; j_call: TRBJ2-1; clone_size: NA; cdr3_aa: CASSLNTGYEQFF; cdr3_nt: TGTGCCAGCAGCTTAAATACAGGGTACGAGCAGTTCTTC
v_call: TRBV6-6; d_call: TRBD1; j_call: TRBJ2-5; clone_size: NA; cdr3_aa: CASSPGQLGFETQYF; cdr3_nt: TGTGCCAGCAGCCCGGGACAGTTGGGGTTCGAGACCCAGTACTTC
v_call: TRBV7-9; d_call: NA; j_call: TRBJ2-1; clone_size: NA; cdr3_aa: CASSLELDEQFF; cdr3_nt: TGTGCCAGCAGCTTAGAACTCGATGAGCAGTTCTTC
v_call: TRBV6-6; d_call: NA; j_call: TRBJ2-2; clone_size: NA; cdr3_aa: CVSSYSSYNTGELFF; cdr3_nt: TGTGTCAGCAGTTACTCGAGTTATAACACCGGGGAGCTGTTTTTT
v_call: TRBV11-2; d_call: NA; j_call: TRBJ1-1; clone_size: NA; cdr3_aa: CASSWGFAEAFF; cdr3_nt: TGTGCCAGCAGCTGGGGGTTCGCTGAAGCTTTCTTT
v_call: TRBV7-7; d_call: NA; j_call: TRBJ2-1; clone_size: once; cdr3_aa: CASSLGPYSNEQFF; cdr3_nt: TGTGCTAGCAGCTTAGGCCCCTACAGCAATGAGCAGTTCTTC
v_call: TRBV28; d_call: TRBD1; j_call: TRBJ2-7; clone_size: NA; cdr3_aa: CAINPHRGTSYEQYF; cdr3_nt: TGTGCCATAAACCCCCACAGGGGCACTTCCTACGAGCAGTACTTC
v_call: TRBV4-2; d_call: NA; j_call: TRBJ1-2; clone_size: NA; cdr3_aa: CASSQDTQGLFIYGYTF; cdr3_nt: TGTGCCAGCAGCCAAGACACACAGGGCCTTTTTATCTATGGCTACACCTTC
v_call: TRBV2; d_call: TRBD1; j_call: TRBJ1-4; clone_size: once; cdr3_aa: CASRGQGLTNEKLFF; cdr3_nt: TGTGCCAGCAGGGGACAGGGACTAACTAATGAAAAACTGTTTTTT
v_call: TRBV7-9; d_call: NA; j_call: TRBJ2-7; clone_size: NA; cdr3_aa: CASSLLYEQYF; cdr3_nt: TGTGCCAGCAGCTTACTCTACGAGCAGTACTTC
v_call: TRBV15; d_call: NA; j_call: TRBJ1-1; clone_size: NA; cdr3_aa: CATSTEFFGRAFF; cdr3_nt: TGTGCCACCAGCACGGAGTTTTTCGGCCGTGCTTTCTTT
v_call: TRBV13; d_call: NA; j_call: TRBJ1-1; clone_size: NA; cdr3_aa: CASSLDRVTEAFF; cdr3_nt: TGTGCCAGCAGCTTAGACAGGGTGACTGAAGCTTTCTTT
v_call: TRBV27; d_call: TRBD2; j_call: TRBJ2-1; clone_size: NA; cdr3_aa: CASSQRGGYNEQFF; cdr3_nt: TGTGCCAGCAGTCAGCGGGGGGGCTACAATGAGCAGTTCTTC